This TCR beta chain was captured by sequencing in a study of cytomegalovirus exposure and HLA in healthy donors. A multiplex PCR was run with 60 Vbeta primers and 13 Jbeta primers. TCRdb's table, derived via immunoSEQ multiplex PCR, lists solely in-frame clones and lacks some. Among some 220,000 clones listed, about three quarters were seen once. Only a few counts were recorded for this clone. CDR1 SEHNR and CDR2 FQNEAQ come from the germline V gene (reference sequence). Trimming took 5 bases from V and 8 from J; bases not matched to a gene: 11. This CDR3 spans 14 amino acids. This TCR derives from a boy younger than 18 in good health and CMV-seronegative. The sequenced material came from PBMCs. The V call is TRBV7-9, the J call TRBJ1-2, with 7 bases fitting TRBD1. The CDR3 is CASSEDAQGDGYTF. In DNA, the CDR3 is TGTGCCAGCAGCGAGGACGCCCAGGGGGACGGCTACACCTTC. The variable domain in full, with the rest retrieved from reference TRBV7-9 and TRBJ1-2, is DTGVSQNPRHKITKRGQNVTFRCDPISEHNRLYWYRQTLGQGPEFLTYFQNEAQLEKSRLLSDRFSAERPKGSFSTLEIQRTEQGDSAMYLCASSEDAQGDGYTFGSGTRLTVV.